The T cell receptor beta chain under discussion was sequenced for a study of OX40 agonist ivuxolimab in advanced cancers. Details on this clone: Its target is unknown.

In germline, CDR1 is MGHDK, CDR2 SYGVNS. The CDR3 runs to 15 residues. Trimming left V 4 bases short and J 4 bases short, with 14 bases between. TCRdb's table, derived via immunoSEQ multiplex PCR, lists solely in-frame clones and lacks some. The table has about 52,000 clones, over 80% seen once. Blood sampling was done at baseline, cycle 4 day 1, and cycle 7 day 1. Study outcomes and limitations: CD4+ T cells averaged fewer expanded clones than CD8+ T cells.

This sample comprised CD4+ or CD8+ T cells sorted from blood, obtained in a trial of the OX40 agonist ivuxolimab. The chain recombines TRBV25-1 with TRBJ2-1; D is ambiguous. The sequence was collected from an adult with an advanced solid tumor such as melanoma, head and neck, liver or kidney cancer. In DNA form, the CDR3 reads TGTGCCAGCAGTGTTCTGGACCCAGATTACAATGAGCAGTTCTTC. Encoded protein: CASSVLDPDYNEQFF.